A single sample gave rise to the 7 T cell receptor beta chains below, sequenced in a study of shared T cell receptors in the human thymus. Sequencing was performed with immunoSEQ multiplex PCR; in TCRdb, only in-frame clones are kept and a portion is missing. The sample contains hundreds of thousands of clones, over 75% of which appear only once. In addition, the sample was reused for a study of human thymus T cells.

Input material: thymocytes. Receptors originate from a girl under two years old with a congenital heart defect.

J is TRBJ1-1 and V is TRBV4-1; 8 nucleotides align to TRBD1. V lost 4 bases to trimming and J lost 4 bases; unmatched junction nucleotides: 8. In germline, CDR1 is MGHRA, CDR2 YSYEKL. This CDR3 has 15 amino acids. DNA for the CDR3: TGCGCCAGCAGCCGGCAGACAGGGGTTCGCACTGAAGCTTTCTTT. It codes for CASSRQTGVRTEAFF.

V is TRBV29-1 and J is TRBJ1-2; D is perhaps TRBD1 (5 bases). The germline gives CDR1 SQVTM, CDR2 ANQGSEA. V lost 1 base and J 4 bases, leaving 16 bases between the germline ends. The CDR3 extends over 15 amino acids. The CDR3 DNA reads as TGCAGCGTTGAAGGTCCCCGACAGAGCACCTATGGCTACACCTTC. This codes for CSVEGPRQSTYGYTF.

This chain links TRBV4-1 with TRBJ1-2; TRBD1 aligns across 7 bases. Germline CDR1 MGHRA, CDR2 YSYEKL. CDR3 size: 18 residues. J lost 1 base, V lost 4 bases, and 15 bases had no gene match. The chain's CDR3 is CASSLSTGLGGSNYGYTF. CDR3 nucleotide sequence: TGCGCCAGCAGCCTATCGACAGGGTTGGGGGGAAGTAACTATGGCTACACCTTC.

The rearrangement uses TRBV7-2 and TRBJ2-3; 11 nucleotides line up with TRBD2. The CDR3 is 18 amino acids. Germline CDR1 and CDR2: SGHTA and FQGNSA. Trimming at V came to 0 bases and at J to 5 bases, leaving 10 bases not matched to a gene. CDR3 amino acids: CASSLAPIAGGPGDTQYF. CDR3 nucleotide sequence: TGTGCCAGCAGCTTAGCGCCGATAGCGGGGGGGCCCGGAGATACGCAGTATTTT.

Here the CDR3 reads CASSQLTTPGTEDPDTQYF. CDR3 DNA sequence: TGCGCCAGCAGCCAACTCACCACTCCCGGGACAGAAGACCCAGATACGCAGTATTTT. This rearrangement joins TRBV4-1 to TRBJ2-3, with 7 bases that match TRBD1. The V gene end was trimmed by 2 bases and the J gene end by 4 bases; junction bases not matched to a gene: 18. The CDR3 spans 19 residues. Germline assignment: CDR1 MGHRA and CDR2 YSYEKL.

The genes are TRBV19 and TRBJ1-5, with a weak D call TRBD1 (5 bases). The germline V and J ends were trimmed by 7 bases and 9 bases, with 13 bases remaining between them. Germline assignment: CDR1 LNHDA and CDR2 SQIVND (reference sequence). The CDR3 is 12 residues long. Written as DNA, the CDR3 is TGTGCCAGTACCCCTCTCGGGGGGCCCCAGCATTTT. Amino acids: CASTPLGGPQHF. The full variable domain, completed using reference TRBV19 and TRBJ1-5, is DGGITQSPKYLFRKEGQNVTLSCEQNLNHDAMYWYRQDPGQGLRLIYYSQIVNDFQKGDIAEGYSVSREKKESFPLTVTSAQKNPTAFYLCASTPLGGPQHFGDGTRLSIL.

This chain connects TRBV27 to TRBJ1-3, with 7 bases aligning to TRBD1. V gave up 5 bases and J gave up 3 bases; unmatched junction bases: 4. The germline gives CDR1 MNHEY, CDR2 SMNVEV (reference sequence). This CDR3 contains 14 residues. The CDR3 reads CASSPTGHGNTIYF. CDR3 nucleotide sequence: TGTGCCAGCAGTCCGACAGGGCATGGAAACACCATATATTTT.